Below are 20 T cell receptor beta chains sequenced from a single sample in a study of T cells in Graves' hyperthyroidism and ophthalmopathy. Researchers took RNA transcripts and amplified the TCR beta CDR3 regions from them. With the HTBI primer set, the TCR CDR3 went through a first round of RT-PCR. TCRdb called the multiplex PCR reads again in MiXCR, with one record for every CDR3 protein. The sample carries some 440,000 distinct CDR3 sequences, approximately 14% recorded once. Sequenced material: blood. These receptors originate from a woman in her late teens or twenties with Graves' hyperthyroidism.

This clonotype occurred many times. The CDR3 DNA reads as TGTGCCAGCAGCCCCGGACTTCTCGGGACAGATACGCAGTATTTT. Its protein product is CASSPGLLGTDTQYF. The V and J genes are TRBV3-1 and TRBJ2-3; D may be TRBD2 (5 bases). Germline CDR1 reads LGHDT; CDR2 reads YNNKEL (reference sequence). V was pared by 4 bases and J by 3 bases, with 14 bases between. CDR3 size: 15 residues.

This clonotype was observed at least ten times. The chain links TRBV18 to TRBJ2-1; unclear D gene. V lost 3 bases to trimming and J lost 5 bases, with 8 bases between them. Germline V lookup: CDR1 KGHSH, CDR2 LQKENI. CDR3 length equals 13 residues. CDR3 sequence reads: CASSPELHNEQFF. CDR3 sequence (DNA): TGTGCCAGCTCACCTGAACTCCACAATGAGCAGTTCTTC. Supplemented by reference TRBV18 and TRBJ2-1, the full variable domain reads NAGVMQNPRHLVRRRGQEARLRCSPMKGHSHVYWYRQLPEEGLKFMVYLQKENIIDESGMPKERFSAEFPKEGPSILRIQQVVRGDSAAYFCASSPELHNEQFFGPGTRLTVL.

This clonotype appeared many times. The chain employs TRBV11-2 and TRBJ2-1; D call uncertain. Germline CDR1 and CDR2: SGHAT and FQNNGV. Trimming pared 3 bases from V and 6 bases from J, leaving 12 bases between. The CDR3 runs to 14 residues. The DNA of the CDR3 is TGTGCCAGCAGCTTCTTTAGATCTTTCAATGAGCAGTTCTTC. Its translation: CASSFFRSFNEQFF.

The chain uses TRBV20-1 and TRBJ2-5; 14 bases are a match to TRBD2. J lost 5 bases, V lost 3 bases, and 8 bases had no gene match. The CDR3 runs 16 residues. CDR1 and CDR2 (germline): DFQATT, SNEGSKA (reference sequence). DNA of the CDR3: TGCAGTGCTAGTTCCGGGACTAGCGGGGGAACGGAGACCCAGTACTTC. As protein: CSASSGTSGGTETQYF.

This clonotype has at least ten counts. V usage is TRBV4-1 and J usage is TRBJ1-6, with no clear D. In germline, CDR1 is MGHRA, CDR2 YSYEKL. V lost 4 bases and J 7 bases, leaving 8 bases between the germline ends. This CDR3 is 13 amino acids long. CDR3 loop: CASSPQLNSPLHF. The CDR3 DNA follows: TGCGCCAGCAGCCCGCAGCTGAATTCACCCCTCCACTTT.

For the CDR3, the DNA is TGTGCCAGCAGCTCCTCGGGGCTCGGCTACACCTTC. Translation gives CASSSSGLGYTF. V gene TRBV7-3 combines with J gene TRBJ1-2; D is possibly TRBD1 (5 bases). With 4 bases removed from V and 8 bases from J, the gap between germline ends came to 11 bases. The germline gives CDR1 SGHTA, CDR2 FQGTGA. The CDR3 consists of 12 residues.

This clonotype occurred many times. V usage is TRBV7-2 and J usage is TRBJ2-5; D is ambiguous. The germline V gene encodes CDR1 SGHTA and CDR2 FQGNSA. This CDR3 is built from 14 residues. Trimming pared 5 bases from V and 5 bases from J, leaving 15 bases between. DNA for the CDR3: TGTGCCAGCAGCCGCCGGGCTGGCGAGGAGACCCAGTACTTC. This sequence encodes CASSRRAGEETQYF.

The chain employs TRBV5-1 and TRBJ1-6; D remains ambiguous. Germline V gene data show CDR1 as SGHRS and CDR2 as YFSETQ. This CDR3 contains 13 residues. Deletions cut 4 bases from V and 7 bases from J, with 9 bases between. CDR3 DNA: TGCGCCAGCAGCCTCGTCCCCAATTCACCCCTCCACTTT. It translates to CASSLVPNSPLHF.

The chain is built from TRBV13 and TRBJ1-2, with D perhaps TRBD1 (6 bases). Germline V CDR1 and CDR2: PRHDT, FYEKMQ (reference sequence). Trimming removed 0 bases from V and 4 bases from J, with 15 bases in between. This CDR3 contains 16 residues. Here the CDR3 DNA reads TGTGCCAGCAGCTTAGGCCAGACAGGCTCTGGCTATGGCTACACCTTC. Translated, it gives CASSLGQTGSGYGYTF.

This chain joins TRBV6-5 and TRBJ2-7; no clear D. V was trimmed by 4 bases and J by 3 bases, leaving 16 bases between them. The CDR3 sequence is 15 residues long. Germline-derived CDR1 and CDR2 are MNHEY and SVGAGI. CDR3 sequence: CASSFGWNPDYEQYF. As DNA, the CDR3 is TGTGCCAGCAGTTTTGGTTGGAATCCCGACTACGAGCAGTACTTC.

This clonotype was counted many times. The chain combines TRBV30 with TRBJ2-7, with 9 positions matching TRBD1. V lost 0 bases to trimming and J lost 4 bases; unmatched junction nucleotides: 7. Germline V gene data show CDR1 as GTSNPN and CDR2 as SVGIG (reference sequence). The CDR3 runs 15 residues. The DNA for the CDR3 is TGTGCCTGGAGTGTACATGGGACAGGGAGGTACGAGCAGTACTTC. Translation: CAWSVHGTGRYEQYF. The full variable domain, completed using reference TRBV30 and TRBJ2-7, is SQTIHQWPATLVQPVGSPLSLECTVEGTSNPNLYWYRQAAGRGLQLLFYSVGIGQISSEVPQNLSASRPQDRQFILSSKKLLLSDSGFYLCAWSVHGTGRYEQYFGPGTRLTVT.

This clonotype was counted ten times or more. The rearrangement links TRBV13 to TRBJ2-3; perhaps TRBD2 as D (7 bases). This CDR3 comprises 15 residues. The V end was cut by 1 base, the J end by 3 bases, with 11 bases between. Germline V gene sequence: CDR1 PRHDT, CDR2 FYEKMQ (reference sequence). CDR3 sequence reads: CASSLEGGPTDTQYF. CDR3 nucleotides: TGTGCCAGCAGCTTAGAGGGGGGGCCGACAGATACGCAGTATTTT.

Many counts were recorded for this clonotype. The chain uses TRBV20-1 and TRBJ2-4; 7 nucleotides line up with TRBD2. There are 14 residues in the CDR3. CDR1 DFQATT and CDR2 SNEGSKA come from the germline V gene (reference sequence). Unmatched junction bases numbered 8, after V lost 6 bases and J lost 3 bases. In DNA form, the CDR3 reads TGCAGTGCCTTGGGAAAGCGGGGCAAAAACATTCAGTACTTC. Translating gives CSALGKRGKNIQYF.

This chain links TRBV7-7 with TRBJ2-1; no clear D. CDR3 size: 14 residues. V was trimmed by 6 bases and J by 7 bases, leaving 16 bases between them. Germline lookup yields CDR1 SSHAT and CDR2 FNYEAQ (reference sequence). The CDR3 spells CASRVSGPRNEQFF. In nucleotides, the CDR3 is TGTGCCAGCAGAGTCTCGGGTCCCAGGAATGAGCAGTTCTTC.

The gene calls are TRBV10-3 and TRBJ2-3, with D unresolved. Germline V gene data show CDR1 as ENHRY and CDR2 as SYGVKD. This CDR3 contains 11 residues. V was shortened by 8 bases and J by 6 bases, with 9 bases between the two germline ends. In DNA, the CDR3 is TGTGCCATCGGCCGAAAGGATACGCAGTATTTT. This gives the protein CAIGRKDTQYF.

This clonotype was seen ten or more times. The CDR3 DNA sequence: TGTGCCACCAGCAGAGATCGGGTTCTCTCATGGTACAATGAGCAGTTCTTC. This translates into CATSRDRVLSWYNEQFF. The gene calls are TRBV15 and TRBJ2-1; D not resolved. Trimming removed 0 bases from V and 4 bases from J, with 16 bases in between. In germline, CDR1 is LNHNV, CDR2 YYDKDF (reference sequence). The CDR3 is made up of 17 amino acids.

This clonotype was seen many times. CDR3 DNA: TGTGCCAGCAGCTTAGCCGGGACTAAGAATTCACCCCTCCACTTT. Its protein product is CASSLAGTKNSPLHF. The gene calls are TRBV11-2 and TRBJ1-6; maybe TRBD1 (5 bases). Germline V gene sequence: CDR1 SGHAT, CDR2 FQNNGV. V was clipped by 1 base and J by 7 bases, with 11 bases between them. There are 15 residues in the CDR3. The variable domain in full, completed from reference TRBV11-2 and TRBJ1-6, reads EAGVAQSPRYKIIEKRQSVAFWCNPISGHATLYWYQQILGQGPKLLIQFQNNGVVDDSQLPKDRFSAERLKGVDSTLKIQPAKLEDSAVYLCASSLAGTKNSPLHFGNGTRLTVT.

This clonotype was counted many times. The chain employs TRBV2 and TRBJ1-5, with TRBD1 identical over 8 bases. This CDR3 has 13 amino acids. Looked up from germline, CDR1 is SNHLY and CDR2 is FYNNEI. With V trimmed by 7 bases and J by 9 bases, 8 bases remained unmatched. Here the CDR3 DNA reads TGTGCCAGCACGGGGACAGGCCCTATGCCCCAGCATTTT. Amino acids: CASTGTGPMPQHF.

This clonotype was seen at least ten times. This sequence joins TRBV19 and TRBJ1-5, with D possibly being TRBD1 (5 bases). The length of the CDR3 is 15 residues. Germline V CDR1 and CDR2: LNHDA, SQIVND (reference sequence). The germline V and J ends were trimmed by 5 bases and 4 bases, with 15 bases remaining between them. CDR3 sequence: CASSLTVMANQPQHF. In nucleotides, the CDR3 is TGTGCCAGTAGTTTGACAGTTATGGCTAATCAGCCCCAGCATTTT.

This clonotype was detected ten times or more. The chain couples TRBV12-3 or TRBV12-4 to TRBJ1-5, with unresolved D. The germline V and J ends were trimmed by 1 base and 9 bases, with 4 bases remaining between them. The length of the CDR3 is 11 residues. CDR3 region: CASSLGGPQHF. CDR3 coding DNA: TGTGCCAGCAGTTTAGGGGGGCCCCAGCATTTT.